This TCR beta chain was found in a study of beta chain features in type 1 diabetes. The overall study: There were about 110,000,000 sorted cells examined across all samples.

Expressed TCRB transcripts got sequenced, as all isolated RNA was reverse transcribed. Sequenced naive, central memory and regulatory T cell samples produced an average of roughly 3.5 million reads. Only in-frame clones appear in the TCRdb table, and some are missing; sequencing was by immunoSEQ multiplex PCR. This table holds a few hundred thousand clones, 8.5% to 10% found once. This clone occurred a few times. What it recognizes is unknown. CDR3 size: 11 residues. Trimming removed 6 bases from V and 5 bases from J, with 8 bases in between. CDR1 and CDR2 from the germline V gene are SNHLY and FYNNEI. Study outcomes and limitations: Moderate but significant shortening of TCRB CDR3s was recorded in all four CD4+ subsets from Type 1 diabetes patients. A greater similarity of naive, central memory and Treg TCRB repertoires was seen among patients than among healthy donors.

The TCR sequence derives from a man aged 30 to 45 with type 1 diabetes. The gene calls are TRBV2 and TRBJ2-7, with a weak D call TRBD2 (5 bases). Sequenced: central memory CD4+ T cells from blood. CDR3 DNA: TGTGCCAGCAGACTAGTCCACGAGCAGTACTTC. Translated: CASRLVHEQYF.